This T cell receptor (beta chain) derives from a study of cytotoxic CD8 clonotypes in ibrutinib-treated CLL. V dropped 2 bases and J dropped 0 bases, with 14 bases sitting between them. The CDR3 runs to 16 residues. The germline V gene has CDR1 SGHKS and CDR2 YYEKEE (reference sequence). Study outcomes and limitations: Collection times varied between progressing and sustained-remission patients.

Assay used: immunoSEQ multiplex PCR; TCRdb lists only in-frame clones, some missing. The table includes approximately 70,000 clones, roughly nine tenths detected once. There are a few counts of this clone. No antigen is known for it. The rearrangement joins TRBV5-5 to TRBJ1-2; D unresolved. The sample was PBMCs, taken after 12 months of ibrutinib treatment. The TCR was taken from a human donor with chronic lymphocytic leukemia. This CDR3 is CASSFSVQISNYGYTF. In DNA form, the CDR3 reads TGTGCCAGCAGCTTCAGTGTTCAGATATCTAACTATGGCTACACCTTC.